A selection of T cell receptor beta chains follows, all from one sample in a study of T cell repertoires in cytomegalovirus infection. The antigens for these receptors are not known. TCRdb ran MiXCR on the reads and lists one entry per CDR3 protein. In the table there are about 920,000 distinct CDR3 sequences, less than 35% of which are singletons. The specimen comprised cultured CD8+ T cells from PBMCs, sampled from culture after CMV antigen stimulation. These receptors came from a human donor in good health (CMV status not recorded). Some clones in this sample may be carry-over from other donors' samples. Each CDR3 is given with its conserved first and last residue. The order of the fields is D gene, clone size, V gene, CDR3 length, J gene, CDR3 DNA, CDR3 protein. A D gene is named only where the DNA matches it firmly. Part of the rows lack a size; the others show once, few, many or a class for expanded clones.

d_call: TRBD1; clone_size: few; v_call: TRBV7-9; cdr3_length: 15; j_call: TRBJ1-2; cdr3_nt: TGTGCCAGCAGCTCGCCTAAAGGGGGCGACTATGGCTACACCTTC; cdr3_aa: CASSSPKGGDYGYTF
d_call: -; clone_size: few; v_call: TRBV29-1; cdr3_length: 17; j_call: TRBJ1-4; cdr3_nt: TGCAGCGTTGAAGAGGTCCCAGCCCTAGGGACTAATGAAAAACTGTTTTTT; cdr3_aa: CSVEEVPALGTNEKLFF
d_call: -; clone_size: many; v_call: TRBV7-2; cdr3_length: 15; j_call: TRBJ1-4; cdr3_nt: TGTGCCAGCAGCCATTCCTCTGCAACTAATGAAAAACTGTTTTTT; cdr3_aa: CASSHSSATNEKLFF
d_call: TRBD1; clone_size: few; v_call: TRBV6-1; cdr3_length: 16; j_call: TRBJ2-3; cdr3_nt: TGTGCCAGCAGTTTAACAGGGGGTGGGAGCACAGATACGCAGTATTTT; cdr3_aa: CASSLTGGGSTDTQYF
d_call: TRBD1; clone_size: few; v_call: TRBV6-2/TRBV6-3; cdr3_length: 15; j_call: TRBJ1-2; cdr3_nt: TGTGCCAGCAGCTCAAGACAGGGTCCTAACTATGGCTACACCTTC; cdr3_aa: CASSSRQGPNYGYTF
d_call: -; clone_size: many; v_call: TRBV7-6; cdr3_length: 16; j_call: TRBJ2-5; cdr3_nt: TGTGCCAGCAGCTTAGAGGGTCAGGGGTACCAAGAGACCCAGTACTTC; cdr3_aa: CASSLEGQGYQETQYF
d_call: -; clone_size: -; v_call: TRBV6-5; cdr3_length: 15; j_call: TRBJ2-5; cdr3_nt: TGTGCCAGCAGTTATGCCCGGTTCCGCCCGGAGACCCAGTACTTC; cdr3_aa: CASSYARFRPETQYF
d_call: TRBD2; clone_size: few; v_call: TRBV4-1; cdr3_length: 20; j_call: TRBJ2-1; cdr3_nt: TGCGCCAGCAGCCTTAGGACTAGCGGGGGGTTCCAGATCTCCTACAATGAGCAGTTCTTC; cdr3_aa: CASSLRTSGGFQISYNEQFF
d_call: -; clone_size: few; v_call: TRBV15; cdr3_length: 13; j_call: TRBJ1-1; cdr3_nt: TGTGCCACCAGCAGAGTTCCGGGCACTGAAGCTTTCTTT; cdr3_aa: CATSRVPGTEAFF
d_call: -; clone_size: -; v_call: TRBV27; cdr3_length: 14; j_call: TRBJ2-7; cdr3_nt: TGTGCCAGCAGTTTTTACAGTAGCTCCTACGAGCAGTACTTC; cdr3_aa: CASSFYSSSYEQYF
d_call: -; clone_size: few; v_call: TRBV14; cdr3_length: 13; j_call: TRBJ2-1; cdr3_nt: TGTGCCAGCAGCCCTTATAAATACAATGAGCAGTTCTTC; cdr3_aa: CASSPYKYNEQFF
d_call: -; clone_size: few; v_call: TRBV19; cdr3_length: 15; j_call: TRBJ2-3; cdr3_nt: TGTGCCAGTAGTTGGGCGACTAGAGACACAGATACGCAGTATTTT; cdr3_aa: CASSWATRDTDTQYF
d_call: TRBD2; clone_size: -; v_call: TRBV5-6; cdr3_length: 15; j_call: TRBJ2-1; cdr3_nt: TGTGCCAGCGCTTCGGGGGGAGTAACCTACAATGAGCAGTTCTTC; cdr3_aa: CASASGGVTYNEQFF
d_call: TRBD2; clone_size: -; v_call: TRBV5-4; cdr3_length: 18; j_call: TRBJ2-2; cdr3_nt: TGTGCCAGCAGCTCTGGACTAGCGGGGGCCCCGGGCACCGGGGAGCTGTTTTTT; cdr3_aa: CASSSGLAGAPGTGELFF
d_call: -; clone_size: once; v_call: TRBV12-3/TRBV12-4; cdr3_length: 13; j_call: TRBJ2-3; cdr3_nt: TGTGCCAGCAGTCCAGGGATATCAGATACGCAGTATTTT; cdr3_aa: CASSPGISDTQYF
d_call: -; clone_size: few; v_call: TRBV15; cdr3_length: 16; j_call: TRBJ1-2; cdr3_nt: TGTGCCACCAGCAGAGATCGGAGTGGGGGGGGATATGGCTACACCTTC; cdr3_aa: CATSRDRSGGGYGYTF
d_call: TRBD1; clone_size: few; v_call: TRBV15; cdr3_length: 13; j_call: TRBJ2-3; cdr3_nt: TGTGCCACCAGCGGGGACAGGGGCGGTACGCAGTATTTT; cdr3_aa: CATSGDRGGTQYF
d_call: -; clone_size: few; v_call: TRBV20-1; cdr3_length: 15; j_call: TRBJ2-1; cdr3_nt: TGCAGTCCTAGGGGGGGAACCAGCTCCTACAATGAGCAGTTCTTC; cdr3_aa: CSPRGGTSSYNEQFF
d_call: TRBD2; clone_size: -; v_call: TRBV2; cdr3_length: 13; j_call: TRBJ2-5; cdr3_nt: TGTGCCATCTCGGGCCGGGGGGTAGAGACCCAGTACTTC; cdr3_aa: CAISGRGVETQYF
d_call: -; clone_size: -; v_call: TRBV11-1; cdr3_length: 14; j_call: TRBJ2-7; cdr3_nt: TGTGCCAGCAGCCGGGCGGGACTGCCCTACGAGCAGTACTTC; cdr3_aa: CASSRAGLPYEQYF
d_call: -; clone_size: few; v_call: TRBV28; cdr3_length: 14; j_call: TRBJ1-2; cdr3_nt: TGTGCCAGCAGTTTTTTACAGGGTTTCTATGGCTACACCTTC; cdr3_aa: CASSFLQGFYGYTF
d_call: -; clone_size: many; v_call: TRBV7-2; cdr3_length: 10; j_call: TRBJ1-1; cdr3_nt: TGTGCCAGCGCCGGCTCTGAAGCTTTCTTT; cdr3_aa: CASAGSEAFF
d_call: -; clone_size: many; v_call: TRBV6-1; cdr3_length: 17; j_call: TRBJ1-1; cdr3_nt: TGTGCCAGCAGTGAAGTAATATTGGGGGCTGGAAACACTGAAGCTTTCTTT; cdr3_aa: CASSEVILGAGNTEAFF
d_call: -; clone_size: few; v_call: TRBV6-6; cdr3_length: 16; j_call: TRBJ1-4; cdr3_nt: TGTGCCAGCAGTTACCTAGGGCGTTCAACTAATGAAAAACTGTTTTTT; cdr3_aa: CASSYLGRSTNEKLFF
d_call: TRBD1; clone_size: few; v_call: TRBV24-1; cdr3_length: 15; j_call: TRBJ1-5; cdr3_nt: TGTGCCACCAGTCGTAAGACAGGGCCTAATCAGCCCCAGCATTTT; cdr3_aa: CATSRKTGPNQPQHF
d_call: -; clone_size: -; v_call: TRBV7-6; cdr3_length: 14; j_call: TRBJ1-3; cdr3_nt: TGTGCTAGCAGCCACGGAGGACCTGGAAACACCATATATTTT; cdr3_aa: CASSHGGPGNTIYF
d_call: -; clone_size: -; v_call: TRBV7-6; cdr3_length: 13; j_call: TRBJ1-2; cdr3_nt: TGTGCCAGCAGCTTAGGGGTTAGGTATGGCTACACCTTC; cdr3_aa: CASSLGVRYGYTF
d_call: TRBD2; clone_size: -; v_call: TRBV15; cdr3_length: 16; j_call: TRBJ2-1; cdr3_nt: TGTGCCACCAGCAGAGTAGCGGGGGGCACCTACAATGAGCAGTTCTTC; cdr3_aa: CATSRVAGGTYNEQFF
d_call: TRBD1; clone_size: -; v_call: TRBV5-4; cdr3_length: 14; j_call: TRBJ1-1; cdr3_nt: TGTGCCAGCAGCTCGGACAGGGGTGGCACTGAAGCTTTCTTT; cdr3_aa: CASSSDRGGTEAFF
d_call: TRBD1; clone_size: few; v_call: TRBV7-6; cdr3_length: 14; j_call: TRBJ1-2; cdr3_nt: TGTGCCAGCAGCGACGGGACAGGGGGCGACGGCTACACCTTC; cdr3_aa: CASSDGTGGDGYTF
d_call: -; clone_size: few; v_call: TRBV28; cdr3_length: 17; j_call: TRBJ2-2; cdr3_nt: TGTGCCAGCAGTTACCCGCGGTTGGACAGTTACACCGGGGAGCTGTTTTTT; cdr3_aa: CASSYPRLDSYTGELFF
d_call: -; clone_size: many; v_call: TRBV6-5; cdr3_length: 15; j_call: TRBJ2-1; cdr3_nt: TGTGCCAGCAGTTACGAGGGGGGCTCCTACAATGAGCAGTTCTTC; cdr3_aa: CASSYEGGSYNEQFF
d_call: -; clone_size: -; v_call: TRBV4-1; cdr3_length: 15; j_call: TRBJ2-5; cdr3_nt: TGCGCCAGCAGCCAGGCCGTAGCGGAAGGGGAGACCCAGTACTTC; cdr3_aa: CASSQAVAEGETQYF
d_call: -; clone_size: -; v_call: TRBV20-1; cdr3_length: 14; j_call: TRBJ1-4; cdr3_nt: TGCAGTGCTGTGACTACAGCAACTAATGAAAAACTGTTTTTT; cdr3_aa: CSAVTTATNEKLFF
d_call: -; clone_size: -; v_call: TRBV7-9; cdr3_length: 14; j_call: TRBJ2-7; cdr3_nt: TGTGCCAGCAGCTCCGTATATGCGACCTACGAGCAGTACTTC; cdr3_aa: CASSSVYATYEQYF
d_call: TRBD1; clone_size: -; v_call: TRBV2; cdr3_length: 14; j_call: TRBJ1-5; cdr3_nt: TGTGCCAGCGGTGACAGGGCAAGGTATCAGCCCCAGCATTTT; cdr3_aa: CASGDRARYQPQHF
d_call: TRBD2; clone_size: many; v_call: TRBV6-2/TRBV6-3; cdr3_length: 14; j_call: TRBJ2-1; cdr3_nt: TGTGCCAGCAGTCACGGGGGACTATACAATGAGCAGTTCTTC; cdr3_aa: CASSHGGLYNEQFF
d_call: -; clone_size: few; v_call: TRBV20-1; cdr3_length: 13; j_call: TRBJ2-7; cdr3_nt: TGCAGTGCTAGAGTTGTCACCACCTACGAGCAGTACTTC; cdr3_aa: CSARVVTTYEQYF
d_call: TRBD1; clone_size: few; v_call: TRBV6-5; cdr3_length: 13; j_call: TRBJ2-2; cdr3_nt: TGTGCCAGCAGCATACAGGGGCGCGGGGAGCTGTTTTTT; cdr3_aa: CASSIQGRGELFF
d_call: TRBD1; clone_size: -; v_call: TRBV3-1; cdr3_length: 16; j_call: TRBJ1-5; cdr3_nt: TGTGCCAGCAGCCAAGATCGACAGGGGCGGAACCAGCCCCAGCATTTT; cdr3_aa: CASSQDRQGRNQPQHF
d_call: -; clone_size: -; v_call: TRBV7-6; cdr3_length: 15; j_call: TRBJ2-6; cdr3_nt: TGTGCCAGCAGCCCCAGATTTAAAGGGGCCAACGTCCTGACTTTC; cdr3_aa: CASSPRFKGANVLTF
d_call: -; clone_size: -; v_call: TRBV6-6; cdr3_length: 14; j_call: TRBJ2-3; cdr3_nt: TGTGCCAGCAGTCGGGACTCTCTCGGAGATACGCAGTATTTT; cdr3_aa: CASSRDSLGDTQYF
d_call: -; clone_size: many; v_call: TRBV7-6; cdr3_length: 14; j_call: TRBJ2-2; cdr3_nt: TGTGCCAGCAGCTTTATGGGAGACACCGGGGAGCTGTTTTTT; cdr3_aa: CASSFMGDTGELFF
d_call: -; clone_size: -; v_call: TRBV2; cdr3_length: 14; j_call: TRBJ1-5; cdr3_nt: TGTGCCAGCAGGGGGACCGGGACGTTTCAGCCCCAGCATTTT; cdr3_aa: CASRGTGTFQPQHF
d_call: -; clone_size: -; v_call: TRBV19; cdr3_length: 15; j_call: TRBJ1-2; cdr3_nt: TGTGCCAGTAGTACCACCGGACGGAGAAACTATGGCTACACCTTC; cdr3_aa: CASSTTGRRNYGYTF
d_call: TRBD2; clone_size: -; v_call: TRBV9; cdr3_length: 18; j_call: TRBJ2-3; cdr3_nt: TGTGCCAGCAGCCATGGACTAGCGGGGGGGACTGACACAGATACGCAGTATTTT; cdr3_aa: CASSHGLAGGTDTDTQYF
d_call: -; clone_size: -; v_call: TRBV9; cdr3_length: 14; j_call: TRBJ1-5; cdr3_nt: TGTGCCAGCAGCGTGAGGTCTGGAGATCAGCCCCAGCATTTT; cdr3_aa: CASSVRSGDQPQHF
d_call: TRBD1; clone_size: -; v_call: TRBV12-3/TRBV12-4; cdr3_length: 14; j_call: TRBJ2-5; cdr3_nt: TGTGCCAGCAGTTGGACAGGGAAGGAAGAGACCCAGTACTTC; cdr3_aa: CASSWTGKEETQYF
d_call: TRBD2; clone_size: -; v_call: TRBV27; cdr3_length: 17; j_call: TRBJ2-3; cdr3_nt: TGTGCCAGCAGCTTAGGGACTAGCGGGGGGTTTATGGATACGCAGTATTTT; cdr3_aa: CASSLGTSGGFMDTQYF
d_call: -; clone_size: few; v_call: TRBV12-3/TRBV12-4; cdr3_length: 15; j_call: TRBJ1-2; cdr3_nt: TGTGCCAGCAGTTTAGGGGAGGACAGCGGCTATGGCTACACCTTC; cdr3_aa: CASSLGEDSGYGYTF
d_call: -; clone_size: -; v_call: TRBV4-1; cdr3_length: 16; j_call: TRBJ1-2; cdr3_nt: TGCGCCAGCAGCCAAGAACCAGCGTTTAGTTGGGTTGGCTACACCTTC; cdr3_aa: CASSQEPAFSWVGYTF
d_call: -; clone_size: few; v_call: TRBV27; cdr3_length: 16; j_call: TRBJ2-3; cdr3_nt: TGTGCCAGCAGTTTGTCCGGACTGCCCGGCGCAGATACGCAGTATTTT; cdr3_aa: CASSLSGLPGADTQYF
d_call: TRBD1; clone_size: -; v_call: TRBV7-8; cdr3_length: 17; j_call: TRBJ1-2; cdr3_nt: TGTGCCAGCAGCTTCCACCCCAGCGGACAGGGGGCGTATGGCTACACCTTC; cdr3_aa: CASSFHPSGQGAYGYTF
d_call: TRBD2; clone_size: many; v_call: TRBV7-2; cdr3_length: 14; j_call: TRBJ2-1; cdr3_nt: TGTGCCAGCAGCCAAGTAGAGGGGCGGGGGGCCAAGTTCTTC; cdr3_aa: CASSQVEGRGAKFF
d_call: -; clone_size: once; v_call: TRBV11-3; cdr3_length: 18; j_call: TRBJ2-3; cdr3_nt: TGTGCCAGCAGCTTACGGCAGCAGATTCGAGGAAGCACTGATACGCAGTATTTT; cdr3_aa: CASSLRQQIRGSTDTQYF
d_call: -; clone_size: few; v_call: TRBV27; cdr3_length: 16; j_call: TRBJ2-2; cdr3_nt: TGTGCCAGCAGTTTATATCCAGGAACGAACACCGGGGAGCTGTTTTTT; cdr3_aa: CASSLYPGTNTGELFF
d_call: TRBD1; clone_size: -; v_call: TRBV9; cdr3_length: 15; j_call: TRBJ1-4; cdr3_nt: TGTGCCAGCAGCGTTGGACAGGGGAGTAGGGAAAAACTGTTTTTT; cdr3_aa: CASSVGQGSREKLFF